Presented here are 23 T cell receptor beta chains from one specimen sequenced in a study of shared clonotypes between healthy human individuals. Profiled with immunoSEQ multiplex PCR; TCRdb holds only in-frame clones, not every one. Here the sample spans about 470,000 clones, about four fifths being singletons. The sequencing sample was made of PBMCs. All receptors derive from a woman in her thirties or forties in good health. Some clones in this sample may be carry-over from other donors' samples.

This sequence joins TRBV2 and TRBJ2-7; 8 bases match TRBD2. The CDR3 runs 18 residues. Trimming at V came to 2 bases and at J to 2 bases, leaving 14 bases not matched to a gene. The V gene's germline CDR1 is SNHLY and CDR2 FYNNEI. The CDR3 nucleotides are TGTGCCAGCAGTGAAATCCGGCTGCCCAGCGGGAGCCCCTACGAGCAGTACTTC. It encodes CASSEIRLPSGSPYEQYF.

This chain connects TRBV19 to TRBJ1-2, with TRBD1 matching over 9 bases. The CDR3 is 12 amino acids. V trimming: 6 bases; J trimming: 8 bases; junction bases outside the gene matches: 4. Germline V gene lookup returns CDR1 LNHDA and CDR2 SQIVND (reference sequence). CDR3 coding DNA: TGTGCCAGTAGCCTGGACAGGGGAGGCTACACCTTC. Its translation: CASSLDRGGYTF.

The chain employs TRBV7-2 and TRBJ2-3, with 9 bases that match TRBD2. J lost 1 base, V lost 5 bases, and 7 bases had no gene match. CDR1 is SGHTA, CDR2 FQGNSA, per germline. The CDR3 spans 16 residues. The CDR3 DNA sequence: TGTGCCAGCAGCCGCGGTGCGGGAGGGCGCACAGATACGCAGTATTTT. Translation: CASSRGAGGRTDTQYF.

The rearrangement uses TRBV28 and TRBJ2-2; D is uncertain. CDR1 and CDR2 from the germline V gene are MDHEN and SYDVKM. V lost 8 bases, J lost 1 base, and 8 bases lay in between. The CDR3 is made up of 13 amino acids. The chain's CDR3 is CASRYQNTGELFF. CDR3 nucleotides: TGTGCCAGCCGTTACCAGAACACCGGGGAGCTGTTTTTT. Filled out from reference TRBV28 and TRBJ2-2, the complete variable domain reads DVKVTQSSRYLVKRTGEKVFLECVQDMDHENMFWYRQDPGLGLRLIYFSYDVKMKEKGDIPEGYSVSREKKERFSLILESASTNQTSMYLCASRYQNTGELFFGEGSRLTVL.

The DNA for the CDR3 is TGTGCCAGCAGCCTAGCGGGAGGGCCCTCGACGCAGTATTTT. Translating gives CASSLAGGPSTQYF. The J gene is TRBJ2-3, the V gene TRBV28; 12 nucleotides align to TRBD2. The germline CDR1 and CDR2 sequences are MDHEN and SYDVKM. CDR3 size: 14 residues. Trimming removed 6 bases from V and 9 bases from J; junction bases left unmatched: 7.

The chain is built from TRBV11-3 and TRBJ2-1; tentatively, D is TRBD1 (6 bases). This CDR3 has 13 amino acids. The V end lost 5 bases, the J end lost 8 bases, and 13 bases lay between the germline ends. Germline V gene sequence: CDR1 SGHNT, CDR2 YENEEA. The CDR3 DNA follows: TGTGCCAGCAGCCCCCGGACAGATTATGAGCAGTTCTTC. Translation gives CASSPRTDYEQFF.

The V gene is TRBV2, the J gene TRBJ2-7; 7 positions match TRBD1. CDR3 length equals 12 residues. The V and J ends lost 6 bases and 5 bases, in that order; junction bases with no gene match: 4. CDR1 SNHLY and CDR2 FYNNEI come from the germline V gene. Here the CDR3 DNA reads TGTGCCAGCAGAACGACAGGGAACGAGCAGTACTTC. Protein product: CASRTTGNEQYF.

The chain carries TRBV2 and TRBJ2-3; 10 nucleotides match TRBD2. The CDR3 is made up of 14 amino acids. The V and J ends lost 4 bases and 5 bases, in that order; junction bases with no gene match: 3. The germline V gene has CDR1 SNHLY and CDR2 FYNNEI. The CDR3 loop reads CASSGEREGDTQYF. In DNA form, the CDR3 reads TGTGCCAGCAGTGGCGAGCGGGAGGGAGATACGCAGTATTTT.

The V and J genes are TRBV2 and TRBJ2-6; D is ambiguous. Trimming shortened V by 3 bases and J by 0 bases, and 12 bases separated the two germline ends. CDR1 and CDR2 (germline): SNHLY, FYNNEI. The CDR3 has 17 residues. CDR3 loop: CASSDPADFSGANVLTF. The CDR3 nucleotides are TGTGCCAGCAGTGATCCAGCTGACTTCTCTGGGGCCAACGTCCTGACTTTC.

A few counts support this clone. The chain uses TRBV7-2 and TRBJ2-1; a weak D match, TRBD2 (5 bases). CDR1 is SGHTA and CDR2 is FQGNSA in the germline V gene. V was shortened by 2 bases and J by 9 bases, with 14 bases between the two germline ends. This CDR3 has 14 residues. The CDR3: CASSLMRESTEQFF. CDR3 DNA: TGTGCCAGCAGCTTAATGAGGGAGAGTACTGAGCAGTTCTTC. The full variable domain, completed using reference TRBV7-2 and TRBJ2-1, is GAGVSQSPSNKVTEKGKDVELRCDPISGHTALYWYRQSLGQGLEFLIYFQGNSAPDKSGLPSDRFSAERTGGSVSTLTIQRTQQEDSAVYLCASSLMRESTEQFFGPGTRLTVL.

This clone was seen a handful of times. The chain has TRBV9 and TRBJ1-1; D gene ambiguous. Germline V lookup: CDR1 SGDLS, CDR2 YYNGEE. Trimming took off 2 bases at V and 1 base at J, with 15 bases between the two ends. This CDR3 is 16 amino acids long. CDR3 protein: CASSVRSSISNTEAFF. The CDR3 DNA reads as TGTGCCAGCAGCGTCCGCTCTTCCATTTCGAACACTGAAGCTTTCTTT. The full variable domain, completed using reference TRBV9 and TRBJ1-1, is DSGVTQTPKHLITATGQRVTLRCSPRSGDLSVYWYQQSLDQGLQFLIQYYNGEERAKGNILERFSAQQFPDLHSELNLSSLELGDSALYFCASSVRSSISNTEAFFGQGTRLTVV.

The rearrangement uses TRBV27 and TRBJ1-5; D perhaps matches TRBD1 (5 bases). Germline V CDR1 and CDR2: MNHEY, SMNVEV (reference sequence). Between the trimmed V and J ends, which lost 5 bases and 4 bases, there was a span of 12 bases. The CDR3 is 14 residues long. The CDR3, as DNA: TGTGCCAGCAGTCCCGACAGACCTAATCAGCCCCAGCATTTT. Amino acids: CASSPDRPNQPQHF.

This rearrangement joins TRBV10-3 to TRBJ2-1, with 9 bases matching TRBD1. With 4 bases clipped from V and 6 bases from J, the junction kept 7 bases outside the gene matches. Germline lookup yields CDR1 ENHRY and CDR2 SYGVKD. This CDR3 region has 15 residues. The CDR3: CAISVQGAFGNEQFF. For the CDR3, the DNA is TGTGCCATCAGTGTACAGGGGGCATTCGGCAATGAGCAGTTCTTC.

The chain employs TRBV6-6 and TRBJ1-5; D perhaps matches TRBD1 (5 bases). The CDR3 totals 14 residues. The germline V gene encodes CDR1 MNHNY and CDR2 SVGAGI (reference sequence). With 6 bases removed from V and 7 bases from J, the gap between germline ends came to 16 bases. CDR3 sequence (DNA): TGTGCCAGCAGGGGGGAGGGAGGTAGCCAGCCCCAGCATTTT. Protein product: CASRGEGGSQPQHF.

The rearrangement links TRBV5-4 to TRBJ2-5; TRBD2 might be the D (5 bases). The V end was cut by 0 bases, the J end by 5 bases, with 17 bases between. The CDR3 contains 16 residues. CDR1 and CDR2 from the germline V gene are SGHNT and YYREEE (reference sequence). The CDR3 region has the DNA TGTGCCAGCAGCTTGGATGGCGAGCCCTGGGAGGAGACCCAGTACTTC. Its protein is CASSLDGEPWEETQYF.

A note on this clone: A far larger clone is one nucleotide away, so this likely arose from a read error. The chain uses TRBV7-8 and TRBJ2-4; maybe TRBD1 (5 bases). The CDR3 runs 16 residues. V lost 1 base to trimming and J lost 0 bases, with 10 bases between them. Germline V gene lookup returns CDR1 SGHVS and CDR2 FQNEAQ. CDR3 amino acids: CASSLGAGLAKNIQYF. CDR3 in DNA: TGTGCCAGCAGCTTAGGGGCAGGGCTAGCCAAAAACATTCAGTACTTC.

This clone was counted once. The V call is TRBV30, the J call TRBJ2-7; perhaps TRBD2 as D (5 bases). The length of the CDR3 is 14 residues. Trimming removed 0 bases from V and 7 bases from J, with 16 bases in between. Germline-derived CDR1 and CDR2 are GTSNPN and SVGIG (reference sequence). The CDR3 DNA sequence: TGTGCCTGGAGTGTACTGGGCAGGACTGGGGAGCAGTACTTC. Translating it yields CAWSVLGRTGEQYF.

The V gene is TRBV10-2, the J gene TRBJ2-7; 7 positions match TRBD2. Germline CDR1 and CDR2: WSHSY and SAAADI. The CDR3 extends over 13 amino acids. Trimming removed 7 bases from V and 3 bases from J; junction bases left unmatched: 6. CDR3 amino acids: CASKLAGNYEQYF. CDR3 bases: TGCGCCAGCAAGTTAGCGGGTAACTACGAGCAGTACTTC.

The CDR3 sequence is CASSPSGASTDTQYF. The CDR3 coding sequence is TGCGCCAGCAGCCCGAGCGGGGCTAGCACAGATACGCAGTATTTT. The chain links TRBV5-1 to TRBJ2-3, with 7 bases aligning to TRBD2. Trimming removed 4 bases from V and 0 bases from J; junction bases left unmatched: 5. There are 15 residues in the CDR3. Germline CDR1 and CDR2: SGHRS and YFSETQ.

The chain is built from TRBV29-1 and TRBJ2-3; weak D call: TRBD1 (5 bases). The CDR3 extends over 14 amino acids. Between the trimmed V and J ends, which lost 4 bases and 2 bases, there was a span of 13 bases. Germline-derived CDR1 and CDR2 are SQVTM and ANQGSEA. In nucleotides, the CDR3 is TGCAGCGTTGCGGATCAGGGCTCCACAGATACGCAGTATTTT. Translating gives CSVADQGSTDTQYF.

The V call is TRBV7-9, the J call TRBJ2-7; D not resolved. The CDR3 length is 12 residues. V was shortened by 6 bases and J by 2 bases, with 8 bases between the two germline ends. CDR1 is SEHNR, CDR2 FQNEAQ, per germline (reference sequence). As DNA, the CDR3 is TGTGCCAGCAGTGTCCAAGCCTACGAGCAGTACTTC. Translated, it gives CASSVQAYEQYF.

V usage is TRBV6-1 and J usage is TRBJ1-3; D perhaps matches TRBD1 (5 bases). This CDR3 spans 15 amino acids. The V end was cut by 3 bases, the J end by 1 base, with 10 bases between. Per germline, CDR1 MNHNS and CDR2 SASEGT. The CDR3 sequence is CASSDRVVSGNTIYF. DNA for the CDR3: TGTGCCAGCAGTGACAGGGTGGTATCTGGAAACACCATATATTTT.

The chain is built from TRBV7-8 and TRBJ2-2; unclear D gene. CDR1 is SGHVS, CDR2 FQNEAQ, per germline. V was trimmed by 3 bases and J by 3 bases, leaving 14 bases between them. CDR3 length: 16 amino acids. The CDR3 nucleotides are TGTGCCAGCAGCTTCAGAGCCGGAGCCGACACCGGGGAGCTGTTTTTT. This sequence encodes CASSFRAGADTGELFF.